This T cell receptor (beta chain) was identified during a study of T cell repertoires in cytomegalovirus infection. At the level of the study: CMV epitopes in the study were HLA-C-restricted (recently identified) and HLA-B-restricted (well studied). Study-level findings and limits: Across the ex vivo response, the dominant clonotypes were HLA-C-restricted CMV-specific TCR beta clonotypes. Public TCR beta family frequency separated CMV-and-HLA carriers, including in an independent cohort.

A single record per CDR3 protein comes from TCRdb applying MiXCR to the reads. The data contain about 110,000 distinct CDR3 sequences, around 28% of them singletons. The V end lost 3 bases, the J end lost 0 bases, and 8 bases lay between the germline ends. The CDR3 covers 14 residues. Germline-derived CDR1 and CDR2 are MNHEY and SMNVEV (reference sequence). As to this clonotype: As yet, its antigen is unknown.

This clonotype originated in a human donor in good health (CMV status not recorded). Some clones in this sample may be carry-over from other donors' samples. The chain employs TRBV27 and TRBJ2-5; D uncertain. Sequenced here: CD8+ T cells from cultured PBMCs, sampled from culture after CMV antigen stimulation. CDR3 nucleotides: TGTGCCAGCAGTTTGTGGGCGAACCAAGAGACCCAGTACTTC. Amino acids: CASSLWANQETQYF.